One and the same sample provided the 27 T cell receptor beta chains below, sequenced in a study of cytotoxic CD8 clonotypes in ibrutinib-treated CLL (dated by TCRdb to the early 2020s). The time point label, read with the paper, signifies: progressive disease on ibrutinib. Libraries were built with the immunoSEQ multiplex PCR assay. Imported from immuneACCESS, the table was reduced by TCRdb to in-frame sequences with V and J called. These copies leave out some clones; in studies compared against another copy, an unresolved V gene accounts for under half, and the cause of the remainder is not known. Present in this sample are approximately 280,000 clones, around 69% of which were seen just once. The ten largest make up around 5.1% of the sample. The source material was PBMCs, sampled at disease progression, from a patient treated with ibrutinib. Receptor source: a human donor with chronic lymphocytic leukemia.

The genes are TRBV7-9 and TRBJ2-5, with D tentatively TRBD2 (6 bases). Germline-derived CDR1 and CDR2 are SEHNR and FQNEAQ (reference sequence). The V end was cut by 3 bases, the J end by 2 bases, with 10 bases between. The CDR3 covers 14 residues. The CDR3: CASSLASAQETQYF. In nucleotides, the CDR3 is TGTGCCAGCAGCTTGGCTAGCGCACAAGAGACCCAGTACTTC.

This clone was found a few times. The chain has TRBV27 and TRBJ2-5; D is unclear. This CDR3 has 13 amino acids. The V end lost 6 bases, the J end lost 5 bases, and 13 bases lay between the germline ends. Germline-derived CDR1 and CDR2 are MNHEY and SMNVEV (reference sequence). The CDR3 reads CASSPTAPETQYF. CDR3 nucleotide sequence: TGTGCCAGCAGCCCGACCGCCCCGGAGACCCAGTACTTC.

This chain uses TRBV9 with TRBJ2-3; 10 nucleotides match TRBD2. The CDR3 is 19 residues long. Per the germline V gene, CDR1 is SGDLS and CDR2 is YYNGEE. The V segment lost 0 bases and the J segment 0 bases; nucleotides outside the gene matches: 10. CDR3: CASSVGLAGFGLSTDTQYF. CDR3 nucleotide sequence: TGTGCCAGCAGCGTAGGACTAGCGGGTTTTGGGCTAAGCACAGATACGCAGTATTTT.

CDR3 loop: CASSLRGDDGELFF. The CDR3 DNA sequence: TGTGCCAGCAGCTTGCGGGGGGACGATGGGGAGCTGTTTTTT. The chain recombines TRBV7-8 with TRBJ2-2, with 8 positions matching TRBD2. Germline V gene lookup returns CDR1 SGHVS and CDR2 FQNEAQ. This CDR3 spans 14 amino acids. The V and J ends lost 3 bases and 8 bases, in that order; junction bases with no gene match: 5.

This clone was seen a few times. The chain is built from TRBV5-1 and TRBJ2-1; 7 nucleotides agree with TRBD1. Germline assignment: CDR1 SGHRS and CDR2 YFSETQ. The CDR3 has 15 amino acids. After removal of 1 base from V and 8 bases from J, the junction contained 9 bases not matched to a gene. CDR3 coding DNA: TGCGCCAGCAGCTTGAGGGGGCAATTTGGATATGAGCAGTTCTTC. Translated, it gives CASSLRGQFGYEQFF.

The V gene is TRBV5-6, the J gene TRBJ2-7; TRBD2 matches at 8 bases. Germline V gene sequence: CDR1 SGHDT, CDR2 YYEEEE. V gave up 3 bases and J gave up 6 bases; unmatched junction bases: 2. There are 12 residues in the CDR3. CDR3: CASSSGLAEQYF. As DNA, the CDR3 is TGTGCCAGCAGCTCTGGACTAGCCGAGCAGTACTTC.

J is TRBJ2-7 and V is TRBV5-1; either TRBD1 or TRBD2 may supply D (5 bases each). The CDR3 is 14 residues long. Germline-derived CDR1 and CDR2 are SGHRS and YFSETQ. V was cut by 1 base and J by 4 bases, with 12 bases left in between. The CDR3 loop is CASSLLGERYEQYF. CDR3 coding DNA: TGCGCCAGCAGCTTGCTAGGGGAGCGGTACGAGCAGTACTTC.

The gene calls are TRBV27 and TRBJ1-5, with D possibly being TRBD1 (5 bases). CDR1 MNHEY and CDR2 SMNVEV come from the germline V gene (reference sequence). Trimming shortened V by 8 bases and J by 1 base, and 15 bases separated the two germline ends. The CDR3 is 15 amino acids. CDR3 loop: CASAQTVLSNQPQHF. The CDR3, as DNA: TGTGCCAGCGCCCAGACAGTTTTGAGCAATCAGCCCCAGCATTTT.

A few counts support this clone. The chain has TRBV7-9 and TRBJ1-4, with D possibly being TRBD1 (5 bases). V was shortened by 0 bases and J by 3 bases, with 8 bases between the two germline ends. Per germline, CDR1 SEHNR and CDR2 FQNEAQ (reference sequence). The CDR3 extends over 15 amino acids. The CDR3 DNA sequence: TGTGCCAGCAGCTTAGCGCAGGGACCTAATGAAAAACTGTTTTTT. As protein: CASSLAQGPNEKLFF.

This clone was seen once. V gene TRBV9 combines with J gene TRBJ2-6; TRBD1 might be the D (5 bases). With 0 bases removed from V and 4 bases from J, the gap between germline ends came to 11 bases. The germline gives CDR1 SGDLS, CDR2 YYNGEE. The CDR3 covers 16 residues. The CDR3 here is CASSVGMGQGANVLTF. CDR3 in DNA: TGTGCCAGCAGCGTAGGAATGGGGCAAGGGGCCAACGTCCTGACTTTC.

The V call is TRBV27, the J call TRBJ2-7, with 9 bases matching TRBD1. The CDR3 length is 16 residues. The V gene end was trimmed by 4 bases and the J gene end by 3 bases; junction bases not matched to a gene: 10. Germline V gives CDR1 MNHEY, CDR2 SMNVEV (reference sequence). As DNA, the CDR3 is TGTGCCAGCAGTTCCCAGGTGGGACAGGGTTACTACGAGCAGTACTTC. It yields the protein CASSSQVGQGYYEQYF.

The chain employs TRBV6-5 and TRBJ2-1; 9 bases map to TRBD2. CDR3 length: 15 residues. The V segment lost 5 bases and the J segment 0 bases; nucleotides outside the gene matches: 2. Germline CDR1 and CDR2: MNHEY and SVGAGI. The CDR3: CASSNSGSSYNEQFF. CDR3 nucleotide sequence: TGTGCCAGCAGTAATAGCGGGAGCTCCTACAATGAGCAGTTCTTC.

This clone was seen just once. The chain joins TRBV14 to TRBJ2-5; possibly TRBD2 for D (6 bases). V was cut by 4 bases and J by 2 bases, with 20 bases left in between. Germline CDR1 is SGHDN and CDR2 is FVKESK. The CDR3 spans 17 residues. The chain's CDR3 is CASSLRGFHNLQETQYF. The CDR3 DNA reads TGTGCCAGCAGCCTACGGGGGTTCCATAACCTACAAGAGACCCAGTACTTC. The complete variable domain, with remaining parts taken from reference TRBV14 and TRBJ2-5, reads EAGVTQFPSHSVIEKGQTVTLRCDPISGHDNLYWYRRVMGKEIKFLLHFVKESKQDESGMPNNRFLAERTGGTYSTLKVQPAELEDSGVYFCASSLRGFHNLQETQYFGPGTRLLVL.

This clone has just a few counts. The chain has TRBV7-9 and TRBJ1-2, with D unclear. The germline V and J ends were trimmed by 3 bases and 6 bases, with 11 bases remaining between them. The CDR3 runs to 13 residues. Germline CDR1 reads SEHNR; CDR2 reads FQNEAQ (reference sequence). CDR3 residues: CASSLSGYHGYTF. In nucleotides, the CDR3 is TGTGCCAGCAGCTTGTCGGGGTATCATGGCTACACCTTC.

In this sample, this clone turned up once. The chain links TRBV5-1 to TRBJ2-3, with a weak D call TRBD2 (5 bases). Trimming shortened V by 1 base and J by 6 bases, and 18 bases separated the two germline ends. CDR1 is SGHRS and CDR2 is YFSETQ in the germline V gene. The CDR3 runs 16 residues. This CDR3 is CASSLRGFLPSDTQYF. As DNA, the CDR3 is TGCGCCAGCAGCTTGAGAGGGTTTCTACCGTCGGATACGCAGTATTTT.

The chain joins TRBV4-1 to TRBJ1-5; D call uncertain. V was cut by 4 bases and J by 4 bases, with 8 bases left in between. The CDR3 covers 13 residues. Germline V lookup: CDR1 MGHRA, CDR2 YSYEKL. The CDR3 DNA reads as TGCGCCAGCAGCCCTCGCGGTAATCAGCCCCAGCATTTT. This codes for CASSPRGNQPQHF.

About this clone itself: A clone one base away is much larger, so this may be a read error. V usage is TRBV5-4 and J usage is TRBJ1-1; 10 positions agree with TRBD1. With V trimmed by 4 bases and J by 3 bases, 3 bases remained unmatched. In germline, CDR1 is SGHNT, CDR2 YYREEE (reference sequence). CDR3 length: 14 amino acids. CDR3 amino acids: CASSGQGVDTEAFF. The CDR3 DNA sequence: TGTGCCAGCAGCGGACAGGGGGTTGACACTGAAGCTTTCTTT.

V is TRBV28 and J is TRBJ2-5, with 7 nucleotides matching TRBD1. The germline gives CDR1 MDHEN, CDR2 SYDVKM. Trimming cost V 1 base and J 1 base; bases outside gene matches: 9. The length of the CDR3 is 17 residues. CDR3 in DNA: TGTGCCAGCAGTTTATTGGTGAGGACAGGTCCCCAAGAGACCCAGTACTTC. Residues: CASSLLVRTGPQETQYF.

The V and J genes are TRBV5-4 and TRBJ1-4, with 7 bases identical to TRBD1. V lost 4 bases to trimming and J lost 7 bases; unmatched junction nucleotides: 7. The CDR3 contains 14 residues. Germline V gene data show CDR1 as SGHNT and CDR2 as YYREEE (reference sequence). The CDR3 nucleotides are TGTGCCAGCAGCCTACAGGGGAACTTTGAAAAACTGTTTTTT. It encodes CASSLQGNFEKLFF. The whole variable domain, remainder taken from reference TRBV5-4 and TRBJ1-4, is ETGVTQSPTHLIKTRGQQVTLRCSSQSGHNTVSWYQQALGQGPQFIFQYYREEENGRGNFPPRFSGLQFPNYSSELNVNALELDDSALYLCASSLQGNFEKLFFGSGTQLSVL.

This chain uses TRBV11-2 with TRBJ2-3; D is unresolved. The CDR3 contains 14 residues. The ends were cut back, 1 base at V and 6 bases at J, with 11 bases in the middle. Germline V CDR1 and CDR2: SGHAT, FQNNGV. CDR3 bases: TGTGCCAGCAGCTTAGGGAATAGGCTGGATACGCAGTATTTT. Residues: CASSLGNRLDTQYF.

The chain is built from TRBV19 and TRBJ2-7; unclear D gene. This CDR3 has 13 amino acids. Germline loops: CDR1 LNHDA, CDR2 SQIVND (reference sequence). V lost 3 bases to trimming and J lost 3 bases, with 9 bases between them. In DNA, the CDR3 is TGTGCCAGTAGTATCACGGTCGGCTACGAGCAGTACTTC. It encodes CASSITVGYEQYF.

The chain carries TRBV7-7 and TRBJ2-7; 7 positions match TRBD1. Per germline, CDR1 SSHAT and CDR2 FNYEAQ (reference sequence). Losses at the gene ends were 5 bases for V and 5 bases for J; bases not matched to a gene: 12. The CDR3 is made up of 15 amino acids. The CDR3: CASSPDGQGEDEQYF. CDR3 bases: TGTGCCAGCAGCCCAGATGGCCAGGGGGAAGACGAGCAGTACTTC.

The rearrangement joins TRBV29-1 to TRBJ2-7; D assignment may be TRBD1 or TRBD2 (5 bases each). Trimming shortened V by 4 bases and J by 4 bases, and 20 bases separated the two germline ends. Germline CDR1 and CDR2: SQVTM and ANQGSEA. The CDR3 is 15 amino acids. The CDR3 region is CSVVNRGRVNYEQYF. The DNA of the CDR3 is TGCAGCGTTGTTAACCGGGGCAGGGTTAATTACGAGCAGTACTTC.

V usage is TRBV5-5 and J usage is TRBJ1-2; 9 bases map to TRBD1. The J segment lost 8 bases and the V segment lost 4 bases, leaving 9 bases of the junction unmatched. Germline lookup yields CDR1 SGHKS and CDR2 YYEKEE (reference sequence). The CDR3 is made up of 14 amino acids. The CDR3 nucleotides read TGTGCCAGCAGCACCCGGACAGGGGAAATCGGCTACACCTTC. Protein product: CASSTRTGEIGYTF.

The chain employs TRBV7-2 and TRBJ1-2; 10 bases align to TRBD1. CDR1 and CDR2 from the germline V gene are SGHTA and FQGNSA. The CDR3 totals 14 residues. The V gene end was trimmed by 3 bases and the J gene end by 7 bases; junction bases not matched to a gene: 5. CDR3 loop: CASSFRDRGGGYTF. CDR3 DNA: TGTGCCAGCAGCTTCAGGGACAGGGGTGGTGGCTACACCTTC. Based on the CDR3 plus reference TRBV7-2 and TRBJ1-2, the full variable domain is GAGVSQSPSNKVTEKGKDVELRCDPISGHTALYWYRQSLGQGLEFLIYFQGNSAPDKSGLPSDRFSAERTGGSVSTLTIQRTQQEDSAVYLCASSFRDRGGGYTFGSGTRLTVV.

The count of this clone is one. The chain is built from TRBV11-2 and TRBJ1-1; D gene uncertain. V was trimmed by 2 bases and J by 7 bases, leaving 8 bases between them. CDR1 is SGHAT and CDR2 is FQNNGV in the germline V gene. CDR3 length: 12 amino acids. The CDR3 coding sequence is TGTGCCAGCAGCTTACAAGCGGTTGAAGCTTTCTTT. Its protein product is CASSLQAVEAFF. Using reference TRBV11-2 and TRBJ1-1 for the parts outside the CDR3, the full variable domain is EAGVAQSPRYKIIEKRQSVAFWCNPISGHATLYWYQQILGQGPKLLIQFQNNGVVDDSQLPKDRFSAERLKGVDSTLKIQPAKLEDSAVYLCASSLQAVEAFFGQGTRLTVV.

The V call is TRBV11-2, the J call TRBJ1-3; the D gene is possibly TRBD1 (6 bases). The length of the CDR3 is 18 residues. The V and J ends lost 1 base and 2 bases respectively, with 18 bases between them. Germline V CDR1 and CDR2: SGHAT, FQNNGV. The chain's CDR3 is CASSLASDRRTAGNTIYF. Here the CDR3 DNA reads TGTGCCAGCAGCTTAGCCTCCGACAGGAGGACTGCTGGAAACACCATATATTTT.